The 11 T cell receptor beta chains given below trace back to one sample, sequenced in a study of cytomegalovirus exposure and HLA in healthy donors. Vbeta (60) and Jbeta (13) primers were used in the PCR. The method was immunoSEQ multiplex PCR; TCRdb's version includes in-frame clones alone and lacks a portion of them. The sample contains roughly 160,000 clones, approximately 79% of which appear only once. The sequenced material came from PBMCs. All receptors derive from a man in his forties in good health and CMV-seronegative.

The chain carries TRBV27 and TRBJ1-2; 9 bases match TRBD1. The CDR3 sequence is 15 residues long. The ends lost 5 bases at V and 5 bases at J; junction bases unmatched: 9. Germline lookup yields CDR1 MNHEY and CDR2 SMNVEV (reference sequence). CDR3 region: CASSPDRGKGYGYTF. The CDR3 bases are TGTGCCAGCAGTCCGGACAGGGGAAAAGGGTATGGCTACACCTTC.

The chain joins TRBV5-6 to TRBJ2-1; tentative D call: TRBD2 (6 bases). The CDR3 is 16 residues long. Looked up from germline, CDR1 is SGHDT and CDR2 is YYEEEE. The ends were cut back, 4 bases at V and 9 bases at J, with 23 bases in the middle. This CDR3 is CASSAQRRALLGEQFF. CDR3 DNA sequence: TGTGCCAGCAGCGCCCAGAGGAGGGCTCTCCTAGGTGAGCAGTTCTTC.

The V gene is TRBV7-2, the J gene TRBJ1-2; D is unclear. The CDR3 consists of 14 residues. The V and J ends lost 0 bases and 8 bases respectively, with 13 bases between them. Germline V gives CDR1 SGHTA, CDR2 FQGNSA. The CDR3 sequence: CASSLAERAGGYTF. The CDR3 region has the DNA TGTGCCAGCAGCTTAGCGGAGAGGGCGGGGGGCTACACCTTC.

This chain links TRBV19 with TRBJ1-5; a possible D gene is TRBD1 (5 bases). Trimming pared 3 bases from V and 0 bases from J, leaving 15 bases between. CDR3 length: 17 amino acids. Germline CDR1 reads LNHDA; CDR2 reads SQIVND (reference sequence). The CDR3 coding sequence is TGTGCCAGTAGTATCGGAGGGGCTGGAACTAGCAATCAGCCCCAGCATTTT. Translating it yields CASSIGGAGTSNQPQHF.

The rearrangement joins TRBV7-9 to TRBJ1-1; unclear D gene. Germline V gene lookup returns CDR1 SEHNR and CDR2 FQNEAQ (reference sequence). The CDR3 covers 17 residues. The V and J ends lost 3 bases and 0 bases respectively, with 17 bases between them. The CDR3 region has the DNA TGTGCCAGCAGCTTCCTCCCCAGTCTCACAGTGAACACTGAAGCTTTCTTT. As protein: CASSFLPSLTVNTEAFF.

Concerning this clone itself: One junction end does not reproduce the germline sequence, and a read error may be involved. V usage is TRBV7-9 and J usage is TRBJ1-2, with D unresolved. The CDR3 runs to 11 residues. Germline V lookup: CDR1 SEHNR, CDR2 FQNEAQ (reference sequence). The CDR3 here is CSSSANYGYTF. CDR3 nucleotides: TGTTCCAGCAGCGCGAACTATGGCTACACCTTC.

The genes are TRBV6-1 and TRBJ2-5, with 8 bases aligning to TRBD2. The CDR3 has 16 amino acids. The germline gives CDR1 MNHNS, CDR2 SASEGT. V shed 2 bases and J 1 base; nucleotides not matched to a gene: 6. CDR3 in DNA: TGTGCCAGCAGTGAACGGGTAGCGGGGACCCAAGAGACCCAGTACTTC. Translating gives CASSERVAGTQETQYF.

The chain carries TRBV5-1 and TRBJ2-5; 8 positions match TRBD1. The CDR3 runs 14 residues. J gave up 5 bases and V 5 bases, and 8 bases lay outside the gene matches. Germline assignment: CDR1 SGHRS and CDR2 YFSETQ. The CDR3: CASSHDRGPETQYF. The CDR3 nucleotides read TGCGCCAGCAGTCACGACAGGGGTCCTGAGACCCAGTACTTC.

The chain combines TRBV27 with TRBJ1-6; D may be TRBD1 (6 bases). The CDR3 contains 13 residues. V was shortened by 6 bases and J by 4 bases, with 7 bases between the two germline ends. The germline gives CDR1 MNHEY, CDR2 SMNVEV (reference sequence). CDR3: CASRGHYNSPLHF. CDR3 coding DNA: TGTGCCAGCAGGGGACATTATAATTCACCCCTCCACTTT.

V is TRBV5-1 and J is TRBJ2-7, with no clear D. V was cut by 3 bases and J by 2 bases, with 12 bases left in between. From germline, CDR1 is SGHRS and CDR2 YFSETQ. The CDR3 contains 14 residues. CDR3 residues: CASSSTFTTYEQYF. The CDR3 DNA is TGCGCCAGCAGCTCGACTTTCACAACCTACGAGCAGTACTTC.

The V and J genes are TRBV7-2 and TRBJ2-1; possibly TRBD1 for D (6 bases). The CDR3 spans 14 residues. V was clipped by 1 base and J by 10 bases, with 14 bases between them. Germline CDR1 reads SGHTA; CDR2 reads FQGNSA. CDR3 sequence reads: CASSLDGGLREQFF. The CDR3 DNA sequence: TGTGCCAGCAGCTTAGATGGGGGCCTAAGGGAGCAGTTCTTC.